The T cell receptor beta chain described here comes from a study of blood T cell repertoires in COVID-19. Study details: From the United States, Italy and Spain came samples of acute and convalescent COVID-19. The cDNA or gDNA used as material had been derived from T cells, B-cell-depleted T cells, or PBMCs.

Under the authors' procedure: The authors estimated nucleated cell counts from reference gene primer amplification. Clones were read by immunoSEQ multiplex PCR, and TCRdb kept only the in-frame ones, dropping some. That table is the source of V, J and clone size, and D and trimming were worked out from the DNA. The table has roughly 180,000 clones, just under 85% seen once; the top ten hold 7.7%. The CDR3 sequence is 13 residues long. Germline CDR1 reads LNHDA; CDR2 reads SQIVND (reference sequence). After removal of 6 bases from V and 3 bases from J, the junction contained 1 base not matched to a gene.

Specimen: peripheral blood. The chain recombines TRBV19 with TRBJ2-7; 11 bases line up with TRBD2. The TCR sequence derives from a man in his forties or fifties who had recovered from COVID-19. CDR3 nucleotide sequence: TGTGCCAGTAGCGGGACTAGCGGCTACGAGCAGTACTTC. It codes for CASSGTSGYEQYF.